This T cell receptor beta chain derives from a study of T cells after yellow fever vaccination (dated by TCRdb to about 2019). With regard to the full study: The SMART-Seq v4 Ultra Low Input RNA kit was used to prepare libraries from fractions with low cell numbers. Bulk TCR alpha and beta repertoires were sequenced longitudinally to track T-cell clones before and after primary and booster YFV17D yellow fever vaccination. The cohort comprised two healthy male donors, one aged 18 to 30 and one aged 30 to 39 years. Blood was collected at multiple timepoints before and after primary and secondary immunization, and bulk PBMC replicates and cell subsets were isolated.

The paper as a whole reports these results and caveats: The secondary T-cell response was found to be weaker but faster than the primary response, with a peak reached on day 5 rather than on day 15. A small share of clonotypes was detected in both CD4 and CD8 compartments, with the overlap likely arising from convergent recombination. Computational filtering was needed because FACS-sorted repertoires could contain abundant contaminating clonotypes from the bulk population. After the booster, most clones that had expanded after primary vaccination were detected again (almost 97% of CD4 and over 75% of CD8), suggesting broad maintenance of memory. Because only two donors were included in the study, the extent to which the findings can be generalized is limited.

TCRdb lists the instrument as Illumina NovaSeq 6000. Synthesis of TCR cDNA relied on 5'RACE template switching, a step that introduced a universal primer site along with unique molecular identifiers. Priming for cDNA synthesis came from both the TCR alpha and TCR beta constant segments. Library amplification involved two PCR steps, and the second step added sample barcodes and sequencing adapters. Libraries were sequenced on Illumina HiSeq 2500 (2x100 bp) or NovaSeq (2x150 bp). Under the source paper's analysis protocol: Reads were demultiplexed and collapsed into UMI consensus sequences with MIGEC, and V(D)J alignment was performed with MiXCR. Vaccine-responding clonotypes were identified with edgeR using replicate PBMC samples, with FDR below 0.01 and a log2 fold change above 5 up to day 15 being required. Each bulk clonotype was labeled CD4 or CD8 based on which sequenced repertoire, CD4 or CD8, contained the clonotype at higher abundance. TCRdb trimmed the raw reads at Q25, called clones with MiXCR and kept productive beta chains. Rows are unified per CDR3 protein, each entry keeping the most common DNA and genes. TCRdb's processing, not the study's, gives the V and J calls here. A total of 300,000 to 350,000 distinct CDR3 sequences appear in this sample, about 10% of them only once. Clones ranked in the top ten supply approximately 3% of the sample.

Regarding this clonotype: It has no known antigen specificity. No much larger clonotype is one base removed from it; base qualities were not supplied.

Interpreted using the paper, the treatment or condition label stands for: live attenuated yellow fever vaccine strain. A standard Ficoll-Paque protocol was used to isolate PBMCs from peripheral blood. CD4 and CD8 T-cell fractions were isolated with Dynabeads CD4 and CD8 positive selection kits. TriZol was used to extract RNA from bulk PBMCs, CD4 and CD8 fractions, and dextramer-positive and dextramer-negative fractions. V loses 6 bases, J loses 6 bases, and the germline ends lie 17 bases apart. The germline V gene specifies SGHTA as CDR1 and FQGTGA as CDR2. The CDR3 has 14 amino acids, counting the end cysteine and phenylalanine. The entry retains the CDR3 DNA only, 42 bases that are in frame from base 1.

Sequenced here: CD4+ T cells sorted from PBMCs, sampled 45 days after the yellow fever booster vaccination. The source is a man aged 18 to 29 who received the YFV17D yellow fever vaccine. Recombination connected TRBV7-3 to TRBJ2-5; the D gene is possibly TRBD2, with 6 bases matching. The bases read TGTGCCAGCAGTCGGGACTTCTCGTCCCAGACCCAGTACTTC. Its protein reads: CASSRDFSSQTQYF.